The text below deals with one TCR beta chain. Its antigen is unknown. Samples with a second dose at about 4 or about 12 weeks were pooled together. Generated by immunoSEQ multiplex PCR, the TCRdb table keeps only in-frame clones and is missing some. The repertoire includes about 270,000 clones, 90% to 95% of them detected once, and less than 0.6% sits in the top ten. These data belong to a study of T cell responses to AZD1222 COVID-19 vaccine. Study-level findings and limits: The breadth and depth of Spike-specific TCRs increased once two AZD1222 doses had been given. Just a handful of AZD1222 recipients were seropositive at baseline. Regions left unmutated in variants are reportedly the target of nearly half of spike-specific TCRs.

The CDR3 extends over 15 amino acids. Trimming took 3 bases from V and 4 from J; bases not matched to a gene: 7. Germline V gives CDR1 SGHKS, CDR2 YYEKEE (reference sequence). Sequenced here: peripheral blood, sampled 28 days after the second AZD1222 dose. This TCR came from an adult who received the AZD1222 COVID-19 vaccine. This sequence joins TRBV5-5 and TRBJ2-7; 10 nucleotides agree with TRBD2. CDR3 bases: TGTGCCAGCAGCTCGGCGACTAGCGGGTCGTACGAGCAGTACTTC. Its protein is CASSSATSGSYEQYF.